This T cell receptor beta chain is drawn from a study of vaccination and CD4 T cells after COVID-19. Treatment noted: roughly 11-day PBMC culture with coronavirus spike peptide pools or control peptides (ViraFEST assay). Cultured CD4+ T cell DNA underwent sequencing with the Oncomine TCR Beta short-read assay. TCRdb fed the PCR reads into MiXCR, producing one record per CDR3 protein. Found here are about 12,000 distinct CDR3 sequences, under 40% of them singletons; the top ten hold roughly 13%. This clonotype was recorded a few times. Its antigen is unidentified. The CDR3 contains 20 residues. Trimming stripped 0 bases from V and 0 bases from J, with 21 bases between. Germline-derived CDR1 and CDR2 are MNHEY and SVGEGT.

This receptor was identified in a human donor who had recovered from COVID-19. Specimen: CD4+ T cells from blood, cultured in vitro, collected after SARS-CoV-2 vaccination. The chain is built from TRBV6-2 or TRBV6-3 and TRBJ2-1; D might be TRBD2 (6 bases). The CDR3 region is CASSYSIYRSVRGSYNEQFF. As DNA, the CDR3 is TGTGCCAGCAGTTACTCGATATATCGTTCCGTGCGGGGCTCCTACAATGAGCAGTTCTTC.